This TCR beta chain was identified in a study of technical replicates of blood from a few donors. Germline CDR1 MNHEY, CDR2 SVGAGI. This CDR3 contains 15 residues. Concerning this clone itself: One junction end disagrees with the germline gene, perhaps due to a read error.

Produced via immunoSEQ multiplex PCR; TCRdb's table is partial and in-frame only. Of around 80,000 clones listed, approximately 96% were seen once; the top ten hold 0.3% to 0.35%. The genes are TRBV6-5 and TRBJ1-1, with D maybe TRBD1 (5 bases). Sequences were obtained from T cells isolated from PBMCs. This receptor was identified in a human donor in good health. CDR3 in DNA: TGTGCCGGCAGTTACTCGGAGGGGATGAACACTGAAGCTTTCTTT. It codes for CAGSYSEGMNTEAFF.